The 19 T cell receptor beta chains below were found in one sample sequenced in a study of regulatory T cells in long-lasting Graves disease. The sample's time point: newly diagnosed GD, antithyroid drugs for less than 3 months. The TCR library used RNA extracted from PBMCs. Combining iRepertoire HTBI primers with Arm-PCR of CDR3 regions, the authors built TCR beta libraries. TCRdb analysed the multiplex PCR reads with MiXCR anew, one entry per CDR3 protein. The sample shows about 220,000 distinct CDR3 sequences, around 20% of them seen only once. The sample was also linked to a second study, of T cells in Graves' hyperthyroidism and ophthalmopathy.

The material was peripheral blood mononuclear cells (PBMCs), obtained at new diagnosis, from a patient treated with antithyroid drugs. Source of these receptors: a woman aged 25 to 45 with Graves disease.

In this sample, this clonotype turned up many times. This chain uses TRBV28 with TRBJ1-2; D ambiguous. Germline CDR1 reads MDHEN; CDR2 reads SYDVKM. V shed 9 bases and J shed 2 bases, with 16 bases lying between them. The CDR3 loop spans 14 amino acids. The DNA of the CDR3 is TGTGCCAGTATGCTCCGCATAAACAACTATGGCTACACCTTC. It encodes CASMLRINNYGYTF.

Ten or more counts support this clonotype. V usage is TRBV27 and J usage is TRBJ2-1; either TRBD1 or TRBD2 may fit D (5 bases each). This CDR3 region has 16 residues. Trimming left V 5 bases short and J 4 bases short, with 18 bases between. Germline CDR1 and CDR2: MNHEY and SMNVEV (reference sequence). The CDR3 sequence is CASSPGTFRTYNEQFF. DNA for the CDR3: TGTGCCAGCAGTCCGGGGACCTTTCGCACTTACAATGAGCAGTTCTTC.

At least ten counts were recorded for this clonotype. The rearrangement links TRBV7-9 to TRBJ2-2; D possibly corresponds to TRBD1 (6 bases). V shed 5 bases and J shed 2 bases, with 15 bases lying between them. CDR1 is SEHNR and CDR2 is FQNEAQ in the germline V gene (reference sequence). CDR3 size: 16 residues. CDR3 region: CASSPTGQKNTGELFF. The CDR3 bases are TGTGCCAGCAGCCCCACAGGACAGAAAAACACCGGGGAGCTGTTTTTT.

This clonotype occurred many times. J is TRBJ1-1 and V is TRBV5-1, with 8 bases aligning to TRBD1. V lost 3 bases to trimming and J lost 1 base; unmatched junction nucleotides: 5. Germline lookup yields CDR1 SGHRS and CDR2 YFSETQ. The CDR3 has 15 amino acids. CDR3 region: CASSSAGTGNTEAFF. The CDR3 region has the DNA TGCGCCAGCAGCTCCGCCGGGACAGGGAACACTGAAGCTTTCTTT.

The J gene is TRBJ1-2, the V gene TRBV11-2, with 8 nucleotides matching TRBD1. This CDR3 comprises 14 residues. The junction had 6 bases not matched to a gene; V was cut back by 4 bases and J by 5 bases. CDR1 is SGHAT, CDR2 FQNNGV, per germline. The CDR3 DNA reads TGTGCCAGCAGCTCCCCGGGACAGGATTATGGCTACACCTTC. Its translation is CASSSPGQDYGYTF.

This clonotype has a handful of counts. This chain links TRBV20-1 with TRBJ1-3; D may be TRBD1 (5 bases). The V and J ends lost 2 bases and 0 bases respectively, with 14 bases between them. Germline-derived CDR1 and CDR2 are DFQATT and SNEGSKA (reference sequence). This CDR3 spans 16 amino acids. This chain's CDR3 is CSARLMGRNSGNTIYF. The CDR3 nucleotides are TGCAGTGCTAGATTAATGGGGCGGAACTCTGGAAACACCATATATTTT.

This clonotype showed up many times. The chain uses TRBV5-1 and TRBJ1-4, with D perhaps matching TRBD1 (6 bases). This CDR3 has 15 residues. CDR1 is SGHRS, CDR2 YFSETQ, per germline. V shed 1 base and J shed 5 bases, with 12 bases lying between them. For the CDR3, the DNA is TGCGCCAGCAGCTTGCTCACAGGGACAAATGAAAAACTGTTTTTT. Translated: CASSLLTGTNEKLFF.

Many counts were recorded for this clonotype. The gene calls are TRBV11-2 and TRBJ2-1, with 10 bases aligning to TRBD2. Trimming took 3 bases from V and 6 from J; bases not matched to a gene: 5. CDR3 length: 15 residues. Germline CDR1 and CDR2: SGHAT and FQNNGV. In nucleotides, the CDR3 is TGTGCCAGCAGCTTCGCTAGCGGGAGCCCCAATGAGCAGTTCTTC. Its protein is CASSFASGSPNEQFF.

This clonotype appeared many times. CDR3 in DNA: TGTGCCAGCAACGGACAGGCAACTTACAATGAGCAGTTCTTC. This codes for CASNGQATYNEQFF. The chain recombines TRBV11-2 with TRBJ2-1, with 7 nucleotides matching TRBD1. J gave up 4 bases and V 7 bases, and 7 bases lay outside the gene matches. The CDR3 is 14 amino acids. Germline assignment: CDR1 SGHAT and CDR2 FQNNGV.

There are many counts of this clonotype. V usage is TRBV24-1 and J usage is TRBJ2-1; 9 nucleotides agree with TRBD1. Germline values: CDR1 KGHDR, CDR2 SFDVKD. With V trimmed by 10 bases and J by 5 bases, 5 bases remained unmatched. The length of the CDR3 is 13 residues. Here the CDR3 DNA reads TGTGCCACGGTTGGACAGGGGCACAATGAGCAGTTCTTC. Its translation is CATVGQGHNEQFF.

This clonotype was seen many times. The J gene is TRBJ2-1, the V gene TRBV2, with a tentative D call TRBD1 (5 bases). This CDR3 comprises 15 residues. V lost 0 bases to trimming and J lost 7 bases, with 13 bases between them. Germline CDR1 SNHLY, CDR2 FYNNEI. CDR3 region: CASSEAGPARNEQFF. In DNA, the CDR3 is TGTGCCAGCAGTGAAGCGGGGCCGGCTAGAAATGAGCAGTTCTTC.

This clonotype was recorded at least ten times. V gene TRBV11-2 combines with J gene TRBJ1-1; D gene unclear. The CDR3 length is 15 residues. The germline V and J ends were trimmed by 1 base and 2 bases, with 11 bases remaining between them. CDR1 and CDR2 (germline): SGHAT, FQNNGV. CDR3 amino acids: CASSLVLVPNTEAFF. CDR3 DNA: TGTGCCAGCAGCTTAGTCCTAGTTCCAAACACTGAAGCTTTCTTT.

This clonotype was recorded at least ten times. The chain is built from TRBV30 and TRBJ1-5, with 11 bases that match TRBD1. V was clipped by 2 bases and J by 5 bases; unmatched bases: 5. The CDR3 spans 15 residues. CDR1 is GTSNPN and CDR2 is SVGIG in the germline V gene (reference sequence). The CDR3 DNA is TGTGCCTGGAGTCGGACAGGGGGCGAGGATCAGCCCCAGCATTTT. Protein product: CAWSRTGGEDQPQHF.

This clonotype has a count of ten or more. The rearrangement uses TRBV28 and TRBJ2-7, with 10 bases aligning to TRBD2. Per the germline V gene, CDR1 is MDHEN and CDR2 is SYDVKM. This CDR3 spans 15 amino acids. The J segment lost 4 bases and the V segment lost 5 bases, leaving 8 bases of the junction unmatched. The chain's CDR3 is CASSTGTSGEYEQYF. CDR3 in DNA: TGTGCCAGCAGTACCGGAACTAGCGGGGAATACGAGCAGTACTTC.

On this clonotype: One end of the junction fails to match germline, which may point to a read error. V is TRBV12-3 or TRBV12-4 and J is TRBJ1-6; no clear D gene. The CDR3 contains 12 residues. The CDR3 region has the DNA TGTGCCAGCAGTGCCTACAATTCACCCCTCCACTTT. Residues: CASSAYNSPLHF.

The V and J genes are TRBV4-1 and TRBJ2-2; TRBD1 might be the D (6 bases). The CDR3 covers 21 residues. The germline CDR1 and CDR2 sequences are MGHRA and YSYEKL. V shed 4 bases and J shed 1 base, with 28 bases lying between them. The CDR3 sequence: CASSPHVEQGWLRENTGELFF. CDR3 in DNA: TGCGCCAGCAGCCCGCATGTGGAACAGGGTTGGTTAAGGGAGAACACCGGGGAGCTGTTTTTT.

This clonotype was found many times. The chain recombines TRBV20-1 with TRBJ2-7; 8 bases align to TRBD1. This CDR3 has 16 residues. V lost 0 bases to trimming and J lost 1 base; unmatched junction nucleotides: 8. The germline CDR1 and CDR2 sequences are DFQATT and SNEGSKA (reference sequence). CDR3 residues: CSARDIGQGLSYEQYF. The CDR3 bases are TGCAGTGCTAGAGATATCGGACAGGGTTTATCCTACGAGCAGTACTTC.

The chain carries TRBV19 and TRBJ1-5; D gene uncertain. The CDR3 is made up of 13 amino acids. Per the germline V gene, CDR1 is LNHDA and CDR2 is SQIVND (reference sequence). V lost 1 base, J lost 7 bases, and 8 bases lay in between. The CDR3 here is CASSIGLGQPQHF. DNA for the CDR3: TGTGCCAGTAGTATAGGATTGGGACAGCCCCAGCATTTT.

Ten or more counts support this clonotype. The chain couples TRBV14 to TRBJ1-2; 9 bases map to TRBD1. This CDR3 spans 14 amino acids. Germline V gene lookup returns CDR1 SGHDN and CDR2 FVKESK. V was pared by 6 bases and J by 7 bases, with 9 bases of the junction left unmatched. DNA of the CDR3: TGTGCCAGCAGACCGACGACAGGGGGAGGTGGCTACACCTTC. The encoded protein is CASRPTTGGGGYTF.